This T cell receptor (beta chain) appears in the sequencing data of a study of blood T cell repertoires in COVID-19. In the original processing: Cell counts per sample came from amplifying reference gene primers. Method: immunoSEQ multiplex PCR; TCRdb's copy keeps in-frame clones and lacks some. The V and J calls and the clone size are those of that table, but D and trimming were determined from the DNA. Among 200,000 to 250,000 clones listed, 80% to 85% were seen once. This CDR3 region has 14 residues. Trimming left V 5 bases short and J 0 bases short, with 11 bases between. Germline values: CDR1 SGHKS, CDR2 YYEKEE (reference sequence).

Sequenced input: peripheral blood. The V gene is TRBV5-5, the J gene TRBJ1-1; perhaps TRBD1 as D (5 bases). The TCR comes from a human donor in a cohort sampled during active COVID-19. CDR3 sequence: CASSRQSMNTEAFF. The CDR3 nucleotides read TGTGCCAGCAGTCGACAGAGCATGAACACTGAAGCTTTCTTT.